This TCR beta chain was recovered during a study of graft-versus-host responses after intestinal transplantation. Turning to the study itself: Multivisceral, liver-intestinal, or isolated intestinal grafts went to recipients.

Study-level results: Recipient marrow showed GvH clones, some seen first in ileum or blood. When patients had graft-donor T cell macrochimerism, their allografts held high graft-versus-host to host-versus-graft clonal ratios.

Germline loops: CDR1 SGHTA, CDR2 FQGNSA. The CDR3 is 15 amino acids. The V and J ends lost 5 bases and 10 bases respectively, with 21 bases between them. Note on this clone: Its target is not known.

Sequencing was performed with immunoSEQ multiplex PCR; in TCRdb, only in-frame clones are kept and a portion is missing. The sample shows more than 9,500 clones, 70% to 85% of them seen only once. Intraepithelial plus lamina propria lymphocytes were released by processing graft tissue. The receptor comes from a human patient who received an intestinal transplant, so some T cells may come from the graft donor. The specimen comprised ileum tissue, sampled more than 140 days after intestinal transplantation. V is TRBV7-2 and J is TRBJ2-1, with D maybe TRBD2 (7 bases). The CDR3: CASSRPGGPTIEQFF. The CDR3, as DNA: TGTGCCAGCAGCCGCCCCGGGGGGCCCACAATCGAGCAGTTCTTC.